The clone carrying this TCR beta chain appeared a few times. Preparation of the TCRbeta library was carried out with unique molecular identifiers. Each CDR3 protein is one row after TCRdb ran MiXCR on the PCR reads. The data show 500,000 or so distinct CDR3 sequences, 32% seen once. The sample originates from a study of T-cell reconstitution after alpha-beta-depleted transplantation in children. The CDR3 contains 14 residues. V gave up 5 bases and J gave up 8 bases; unmatched junction bases: 8. Germline lookup yields CDR1 SGHVS and CDR2 FNYEAQ. The sample in question was PBMCs from the stem cell graft donor, obtained from the stem cell graft. The chain couples TRBV7-6 to TRBJ2-2; 7 bases are shared with TRBD1. The sequence derives from a human donor who donated a stem cell graft to a child with aplastic anemia. CDR3 in DNA: TGTGCCAGCAGCCATGACAGGGTACTGGGGGAGCTGTTTTTT. Translation gives CASSHDRVLGELFF.